This paragraph reports one T cell receptor beta chain. Its antigen remains unidentified. Qualities for individual bases were not recorded, and no much larger clone is one base off. The data were taken from a study of chemoradiotherapy in HPV16-positive cancers (dated 2022 in TCRdb). At the level of the whole study: Functional T-cell assays on cells from a couple of HPV16-positive patients defined candidate HPV-specific T-cell clones and common TCR motifs. The study set out to ask whether T-cell immunity against the HPV oncoproteins E6 and E7 changes over the course of chemoradiotherapy and whether that immunity affects survival. TCR repertoires from some 90 patients with HPV-related cancers were then used to track the candidate HPV-specific TCRs and motifs.

The library was prepared using the immunoSEQ multiplex PCR assay. What TCRdb holds here is the immuneACCESS table cut down to in-frame rearrangements. Part of the clones is not present; checked against another copy, under half of the missing clones reflect an unresolved V gene, and the others are unexplained. The sample includes more than 1,500 clones, with approximately 87% observed a single time. The ten top clones hold roughly 10% of the sample. Points the paper makes about the study in general: In HPV16-positive patients, expansion of HPV-responsive T cells during chemoradiotherapy was found to be associated with improved recurrence-free survival. Expansion of candidate HPV-specific clones and E7-related TCR motifs was observed in the tumor microenvironment during treatment, whereas no such expansion was observed for non-HPV-specific T cells. The survival association was reported for HPV16-positive patients, and the functional definition of HPV-specific T cells was derived from only a couple of HPV16-positive patients.

The CDR3 runs 13 residues from the cysteine to the phenylalanine. Kept here is only the CDR3 DNA, which spans 39 bases and is read in frame from base 1. The germline V gene (reference sequence) gives CDR1 as GTSNPN and CDR2 as SVGIG. From V the trimming removes 4 bases and from J it removes 10 bases, while the gene matches leave 11 bases of the junction unaccounted for. Repertoires were sampled multiple times during chemoradiotherapy, which allowed clonal expansion in the tumor microenvironment to be followed. The receptor was derived from a human donor with HPV-associated anogenital cancer. The chain is made from TRBV30 and TRBJ2-3; 7 central bases correspond to TRBD2. This material consisted of tumor tissue, taken from a patient who underwent chemoradiotherapy. The bases are TGTGCCTGGACGGGGGGACGCCGTATCGCGCAGTATTTT. It translates to CAWTGGRRIAQYF. Reference TRBV30 and TRBJ2-3 proteins supply the regions before and after the CDR3; the full variable domain is: SQTIHQWPATLVQPVGSPLSLECTVEGTSNPNLYWYRQAAGRGLQLLFYSVGIGQISSEVPQNLSASRPQDRQFILSSKKLLLSDSGFYLCAWTGGRRIAQYFGPGTRLTVL.